Below, 18 T cell receptor beta chains from the same sample are listed, as sequenced in a study of Graves' ophthalmopathy and Graves' hyperthyroidism. The authors amplified TCR beta CDR3 regions from RNA transcripts. Investigators did first-round RT-PCR with HTBI primers, then second-round multiplex PCR. MiXCR, applied by TCRdb to the multiplex PCR reads, yields one record per CDR3 protein. Of 600,000 to 700,000 distinct CDR3 sequences in the sample, 35% to 45% were seen once. The sample was peripheral blood. The receptors derive from an adult man with Graves' ophthalmopathy.

A remark on this clonotype: One end of the junction does not line up with germline, which may come from a read error. The rearrangement uses TRBV2 and TRBJ2-2, with TRBD2 as a possible D gene (7 bases). The CDR3 consists of 16 residues. Germline V gene sequence: CDR1 SNHLY, CDR2 FYNNEI. The CDR3 coding sequence is TGTGCCAGTAGTGGGGGGGGGGGCGCGAACACCGGGGAGCTGTTTTTT. This gives the protein CASSGGGGANTGELFF.

The CDR3 spells CASSLRGGSQGSSYEQYF. DNA of the CDR3: TGCGCCAGCAGCTTAAGAGGGGGTTCGCAGGGTTCTTCCTACGAGCAGTACTTC. This chain uses TRBV5-1 with TRBJ2-7, with D possibly being TRBD1 (6 bases). Germline V gene data show CDR1 as SGHRS and CDR2 as YFSETQ. This CDR3 is 18 amino acids long. Trimming removed 2 bases from V and 1 base from J, with 22 bases in between. Complete variable domain (other parts from reference TRBV5-1 and TRBJ2-7): KAGVTQTPRYLIKTRGQQVTLSCSPISGHRSVSWYQQTPGQGLQFLFEYFSETQRNKGNFPGRFSGRQFSNSRSEMNVSTLELGDSALYLCASSLRGGSQGSSYEQYFGPGTRLTVT.

The rearrangement uses TRBV11-1 and TRBJ1-1; D is undetermined. The CDR3 has 12 residues. CDR1 is SGHAT, CDR2 FQDESV, per germline (reference sequence). The CDR3 DNA reads TGTGCTAGAGCCGACACCTACACTGAAGCTTTCTTT. As protein: CARADTYTEAFF.

This clonotype was seen just once. V and J are TRBV6-6 and TRBJ1-5; 7 nucleotides agree with TRBD1. The CDR3 contains 15 residues. Looked up from germline, CDR1 is MNHNY and CDR2 is SVGAGI (reference sequence). Trimming at V came to 3 bases and at J to 1 base, leaving 3 bases not matched to a gene. Here the CDR3 reads CASSYTGESNQPQHF. Written as DNA, the CDR3 is TGTGCCAGCAGTTATACAGGGGAAAGCAATCAGCCCCAGCATTTT.

The sample holds one count of this clonotype. The gene calls are TRBV11-2 and TRBJ2-7, with TRBD1 matching over 12 bases. The CDR3 contains 16 residues. Trimming cost V 5 bases and J 5 bases; bases outside gene matches: 10. CDR1 and CDR2 (germline): SGHAT, FQNNGV. The CDR3 coding sequence is TGTGCCAGCAGCGTTTCCTCCGGGACAGGGGGCCACGAGCAGTACTTC. It yields the protein CASSVSSGTGGHEQYF.

The chain carries TRBV5-5 and TRBJ1-6, with D unclear. This CDR3 has 17 amino acids. Trimming pared 2 bases from V and 5 bases from J, leaving 17 bases between. Germline V gives CDR1 SGHKS, CDR2 YYEKEE (reference sequence). CDR3 protein: CASSLIGEGDDNSPLHF. Here the CDR3 DNA reads TGTGCCAGCAGCTTAATTGGGGAAGGCGATGATAATTCACCCCTCCACTTT.

This clonotype was seen ten or more times. V and J are TRBV7-6 and TRBJ2-2; either TRBD1 or TRBD2 may fit D (5 bases each). The V and J ends lost 2 bases and 0 bases respectively, with 16 bases between them. Germline CDR1 is SGHVS and CDR2 is FNYEAQ. This CDR3 region has 18 residues. The chain's CDR3 is CASSLPFRGRTNTGELFF. The CDR3 bases are TGTGCCAGCAGCTTACCCTTTAGGGGACGTACGAACACCGGGGAGCTGTTTTTT.

This clonotype occurred many times. The CDR3 here is CASSQEGVGGRGYTF. The CDR3 nucleotides are TGCGCCAGCAGCCAAGAAGGAGTGGGAGGTCGGGGCTACACCTTC. The chain is built from TRBV4-3 and TRBJ1-2; D remains ambiguous. From germline, CDR1 is LGHNA and CDR2 YSLEER. V gave up 0 bases and J gave up 8 bases, with 16 bases separating them. The CDR3 extends over 15 amino acids.

The sample holds many counts of this clonotype. This sequence joins TRBV7-6 and TRBJ1-2; TRBD1 might be the D (6 bases). Looked up from germline, CDR1 is SGHVS and CDR2 is FNYEAQ. Trimming removed 5 bases from V and 3 bases from J, with 13 bases in between. The CDR3 has 14 residues. The DNA of the CDR3 is TGTGCCAGCAGCCCGGGGGGGCGAGACTATGGCTACACCTTC. Protein product: CASSPGGRDYGYTF.

Only one count was recorded for this clonotype. J is TRBJ2-1 and V is TRBV24-1; 9 nucleotides match TRBD1. V lost 2 bases and J lost 2; bases outside the gene matches: 6. Germline lookup yields CDR1 KGHDR and CDR2 SFDVKD. The length of the CDR3 is 17 residues. The CDR3 bases are TGTGCCACCAGTGATTCCCCCGGGACAGGGACCTACAATGAGCAGTTCTTC. Translating gives CATSDSPGTGTYNEQFF.

This clonotype has only a few counts. At one end, the junction sequence differs from germline, possibly due to a read error. V is TRBV7-9 and J is TRBJ2-7, with D possibly TRBD2 on 6 matching bases. Looked up from germline, CDR1 is SEHNR and CDR2 is FQNEAQ (reference sequence). The CDR3 is made up of 15 amino acids. The DNA for the CDR3 is TGCGCCAGCAGCCAAGACGGGGGATTATCCTACGAGCAGTACTTC. It translates to CASSQDGGLSYEQYF. The entire variable domain, with the rest obtained from reference TRBV7-9 and TRBJ2-7, is as follows: DTGVSQNPRHKITKRGQNVTFRCDPISEHNRLYWYRQTLGQGPEFLTYFQNEAQLEKSRLLSDRFSAERPKGSFSTLEIQRTEQGDSAMYLCASSQDGGLSYEQYFGPGTRLTVT.

This clonotype showed up many times. The chain recombines TRBV7-2 with TRBJ2-7; weak D call: TRBD1 (6 bases). V shed 8 bases and J shed 2 bases, with 16 bases lying between them. The length of the CDR3 is 14 residues. CDR1 and CDR2 (germline): SGHTA, FQGNSA. The CDR3 DNA is TGTGCCAGCGGTACCGGGACAAAAACCTACGAGCAGTACTTC. Amino acids: CASGTGTKTYEQYF.

This clonotype was counted at least ten times. This chain uses TRBV29-1 with TRBJ2-5; D is undetermined. Deletions cut 6 bases from V and 4 bases from J, with 12 bases between. CDR3 length: 12 amino acids. Germline CDR1 is SQVTM and CDR2 is ANQGSEA. The chain's CDR3 is CSVNTPGETQYF. In DNA form, the CDR3 reads TGCAGCGTAAACACGCCGGGAGAGACCCAGTACTTC. The whole variable domain, remainder taken from reference TRBV29-1 and TRBJ2-5, is SAVISQKPSRDICQRGTSLTIQCQVDSQVTMMFWYRQQPGQSLTLIATANQGSEATYESGFVIDKFPISRPNLTFSTLTVSNMSPEDSSIYLCSVNTPGETQYFGPGTRLLVL.

This clonotype has only a few counts. A much larger clone lies one base from this, so it may be a read error. This chain uses TRBV7-3 with TRBJ1-5; D ambiguous. Between the trimmed V and J ends, which lost 8 bases and 6 bases, there was a span of 8 bases. The CDR3 runs 11 residues. Germline V CDR1 and CDR2: SGHTA, FQGTGA. The CDR3 sequence is CASRPGQPQHF. The CDR3 DNA follows: TGTGCCAGCCGCCCGGGTCAGCCCCAGCATTTT.

In its sample, this clonotype was seen many times. The genes are TRBV2 and TRBJ2-5; TRBD1 matches 9 bases. Germline CDR1 reads SNHLY; CDR2 reads FYNNEI. V lost 4 bases, J lost 2 bases, and 2 bases stayed unmatched. CDR3 length: 14 residues. The CDR3 coding sequence is TGTGCCAGCAGTGCCGGGACAGGGCAAGAGACCCAGTACTTC. This gives the protein CASSAGTGQETQYF.

This clonotype showed up many times. As DNA, the CDR3 is TGTGCCAGCAGCAAGGGTTGGGGGTCTGGAAACACCATATATTTT. It specifies CASSKGWGSGNTIYF. The chain is built from TRBV7-2 and TRBJ1-3; the D gene is possibly TRBD1 (5 bases). V was pared by 5 bases and J by 1 base, with 12 bases between. CDR1 is SGHTA and CDR2 is FQGNSA in the germline V gene. The CDR3 consists of 15 residues. The full variable domain, with the rest looked up from reference TRBV7-2 and TRBJ1-3, is GAGVSQSPSNKVTEKGKDVELRCDPISGHTALYWYRQSLGQGLEFLIYFQGNSAPDKSGLPSDRFSAERTGGSVSTLTIQRTQQEDSAVYLCASSKGWGSGNTIYFGEGSWLTVV.

The rearrangement joins TRBV2 to TRBJ1-2; D possibly corresponds to TRBD1 (6 bases). V lost 7 bases and J 3 bases, leaving 24 bases between the germline ends. CDR3 length: 17 amino acids. CDR1 is SNHLY and CDR2 is FYNNEI in the germline V gene. CDR3 region: CASNIQGQGVRYYGYTF. The DNA of the CDR3 is TGTGCCAGCAACATACAGGGTCAGGGCGTAAGATACTATGGCTACACCTTC.

This clonotype was seen repeatedly, ten times or more. The J gene is TRBJ2-2, the V gene TRBV19; the match to TRBD1 covers 12 bases. V lost 9 bases and J lost 3; bases outside the gene matches: 5. CDR3 length: 15 amino acids. Germline CDR1 is LNHDA and CDR2 is SQIVND (reference sequence). The DNA of the CDR3 is TGTGCCAGCCGGGACAGGGGGCTTGACACCGGGGAGCTGTTTTTT. It is translated as CASRDRGLDTGELFF.